A single sample gave rise to the 6 T cell receptor beta chains below, sequenced in a study of T cell changes during pregnancy in multiple sclerosis. Assay used: immunoSEQ multiplex PCR; TCRdb lists only in-frame clones, some missing. The sample holds tens of thousands of clones, around 94% seen once. Specimen: peripheral blood, collected in the third trimester of pregnancy. Receptors originate from a female donor in good health, enrolled as a control in a pregnancy study.

The chain joins TRBV2 to TRBJ2-1; 8 bases align to TRBD2. CDR1 is SNHLY and CDR2 is FYNNEI in the germline V gene. The length of the CDR3 is 16 residues. Losses at the gene ends were 6 bases for V and 5 bases for J; bases not matched to a gene: 12. In DNA, the CDR3 is TGTGCCAGCAGCGATGCGAAGCGGGAGCGCCACAATGAGCAGTTCTTC. It specifies CASSDAKRERHNEQFF.

The chain recombines TRBV7-8 with TRBJ1-2, with 7 bases matching TRBD1. The CDR3 extends over 13 amino acids. Germline assignment: CDR1 SGHVS and CDR2 FQNEAQ. J gave up 4 bases and V 5 bases, and 4 bases lay outside the gene matches. Written as DNA, the CDR3 is TGTGCCAGCAGCGTGGGACAGTTCTATGGCTACACCTTC. Its translation is CASSVGQFYGYTF.

The gene calls are TRBV4-1 and TRBJ2-1; 10 bases line up with TRBD2. Germline V gene lookup returns CDR1 MGHRA and CDR2 YSYEKL. J lost 7 bases, V lost 4 bases, and 4 bases had no gene match. CDR3 length equals 14 residues. CDR3 loop: CASSPGLARNEQFF. In DNA form, the CDR3 reads TGCGCCAGCAGCCCGGGACTAGCGAGGAATGAGCAGTTCTTC.

This chain connects TRBV11-2 to TRBJ2-5; possibly TRBD2 for D (6 bases). Trimming removed 3 bases from V and 1 base from J, with 9 bases in between. This CDR3 is 14 amino acids long. Germline values: CDR1 SGHAT, CDR2 FQNNGV. CDR3 residues: CASSLGLGQETQYF. The DNA for the CDR3 is TGTGCCAGCAGCTTGGGACTCGGCCAAGAGACCCAGTACTTC.

The chain employs TRBV28 and TRBJ2-5; D is perhaps TRBD1 (6 bases). The V gene's germline CDR1 is MDHEN and CDR2 SYDVKM. The CDR3 loop spans 14 amino acids. Trimming removed 4 bases from V and 2 bases from J, with 11 bases in between. The CDR3 loop is CASSSGQLQETQYF. The CDR3 DNA sequence: TGTGCCAGCAGTTCTGGACAGCTACAAGAGACCCAGTACTTC.

The chain carries TRBV7-2 and TRBJ2-1; 7 nucleotides match TRBD2. CDR3 size: 14 residues. V lost 4 bases and J lost 9; bases outside the gene matches: 9. Looked up from germline, CDR1 is SGHTA and CDR2 is FQGNSA. The CDR3: CASSYGPSGPEQFF. Here the CDR3 DNA reads TGTGCCAGCAGCTATGGGCCTAGCGGCCCTGAGCAGTTCTTC. Drawing the rest from reference TRBV7-2 and TRBJ2-1, the complete variable domain is GAGVSQSPSNKVTEKGKDVELRCDPISGHTALYWYRQSLGQGLEFLIYFQGNSAPDKSGLPSDRFSAERTGGSVSTLTIQRTQQEDSAVYLCASSYGPSGPEQFFGPGTRLTVL.